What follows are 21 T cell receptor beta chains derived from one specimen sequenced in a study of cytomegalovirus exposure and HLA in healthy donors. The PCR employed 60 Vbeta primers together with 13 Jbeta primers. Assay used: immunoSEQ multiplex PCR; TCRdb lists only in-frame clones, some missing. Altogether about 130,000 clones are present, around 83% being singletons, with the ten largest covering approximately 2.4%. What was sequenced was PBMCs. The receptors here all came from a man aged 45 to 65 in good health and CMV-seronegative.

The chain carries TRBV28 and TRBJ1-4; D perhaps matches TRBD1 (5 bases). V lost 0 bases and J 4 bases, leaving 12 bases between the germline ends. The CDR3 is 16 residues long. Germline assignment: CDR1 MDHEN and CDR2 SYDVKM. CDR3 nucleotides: TGTGCCAGCAGTTTATGGCAGGGCAAGGATAATGAAAAACTGTTTTTT. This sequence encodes CASSLWQGKDNEKLFF. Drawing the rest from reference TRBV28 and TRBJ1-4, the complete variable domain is DVKVTQSSRYLVKRTGEKVFLECVQDMDHENMFWYRQDPGLGLRLIYFSYDVKMKEKGDIPEGYSVSREKKERFSLILESASTNQTSMYLCASSLWQGKDNEKLFFGSGTQLSVL.

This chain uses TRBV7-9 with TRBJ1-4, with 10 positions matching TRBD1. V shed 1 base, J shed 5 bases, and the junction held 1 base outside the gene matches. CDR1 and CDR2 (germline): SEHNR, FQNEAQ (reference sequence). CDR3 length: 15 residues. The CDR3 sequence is CASSLEGQGNEKLFF. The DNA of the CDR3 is TGTGCCAGCAGCTTAGAGGGACAGGGGAATGAAAAACTGTTTTTT.

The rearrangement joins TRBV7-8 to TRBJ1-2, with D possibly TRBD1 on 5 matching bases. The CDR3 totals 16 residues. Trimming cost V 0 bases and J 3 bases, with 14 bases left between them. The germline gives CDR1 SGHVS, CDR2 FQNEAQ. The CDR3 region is CASSLAPGLRDYGYTF. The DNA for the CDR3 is TGTGCCAGCAGCTTAGCACCAGGGTTAAGGGACTATGGCTACACCTTC.

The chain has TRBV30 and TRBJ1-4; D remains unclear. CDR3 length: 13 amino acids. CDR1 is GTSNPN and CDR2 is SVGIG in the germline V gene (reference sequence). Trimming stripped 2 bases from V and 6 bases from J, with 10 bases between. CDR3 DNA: TGTGCCTGGAGTCAAGCGGGCCATGAAAAACTGTTTTTT. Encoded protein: CAWSQAGHEKLFF.

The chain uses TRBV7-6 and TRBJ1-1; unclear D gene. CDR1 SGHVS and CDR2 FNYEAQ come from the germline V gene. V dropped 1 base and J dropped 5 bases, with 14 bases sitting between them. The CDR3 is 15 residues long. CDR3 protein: CASSLESSRRTEAFF. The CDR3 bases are TGTGCCAGCAGCTTAGAAAGTTCCAGGAGGACTGAAGCTTTCTTT.

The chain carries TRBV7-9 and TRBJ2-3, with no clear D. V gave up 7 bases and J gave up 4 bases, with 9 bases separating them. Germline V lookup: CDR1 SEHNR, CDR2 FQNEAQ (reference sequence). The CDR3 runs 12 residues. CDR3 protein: CASNDNPDTQYF. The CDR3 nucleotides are TGTGCCAGCAATGACAATCCAGATACGCAGTATTTT.

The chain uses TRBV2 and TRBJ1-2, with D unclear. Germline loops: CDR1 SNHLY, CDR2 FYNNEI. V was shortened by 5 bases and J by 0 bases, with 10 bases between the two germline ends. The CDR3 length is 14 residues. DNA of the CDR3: TGTGCCAGCAGTCCGCAGGTATCTAACTATGGCTACACCTTC. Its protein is CASSPQVSNYGYTF. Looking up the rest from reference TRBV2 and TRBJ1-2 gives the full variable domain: EPEVTQTPSHQVTQMGQEVILRCVPISNHLYFYWYRQILGQKVEFLVSFYNNEISEKSEIFDDQFSVERPDGSNFTLKIRSTKLEDSAMYFCASSPQVSNYGYTFGSGTRLTVV.

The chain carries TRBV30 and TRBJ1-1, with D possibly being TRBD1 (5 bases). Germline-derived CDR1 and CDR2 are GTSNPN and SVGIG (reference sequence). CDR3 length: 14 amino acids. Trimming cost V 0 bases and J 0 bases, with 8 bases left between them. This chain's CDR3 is CAWSVPGMNTEAFF. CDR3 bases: TGTGCCTGGAGTGTACCAGGGATGAACACTGAAGCTTTCTTT.

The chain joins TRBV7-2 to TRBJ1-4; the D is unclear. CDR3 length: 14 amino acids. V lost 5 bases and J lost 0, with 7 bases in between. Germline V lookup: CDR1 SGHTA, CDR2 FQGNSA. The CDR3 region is CASSIKSTNEKLFF. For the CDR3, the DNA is TGTGCCAGCAGCATAAAATCAACTAATGAAAAACTGTTTTTT.

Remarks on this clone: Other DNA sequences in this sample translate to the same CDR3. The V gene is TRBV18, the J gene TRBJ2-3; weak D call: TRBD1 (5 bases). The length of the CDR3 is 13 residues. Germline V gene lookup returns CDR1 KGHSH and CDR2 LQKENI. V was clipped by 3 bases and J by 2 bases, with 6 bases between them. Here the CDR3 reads CASSPRDTDTQYF. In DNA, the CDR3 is TGTGCCAGCTCACCCAGGGACACAGATACGCAGTATTTT.

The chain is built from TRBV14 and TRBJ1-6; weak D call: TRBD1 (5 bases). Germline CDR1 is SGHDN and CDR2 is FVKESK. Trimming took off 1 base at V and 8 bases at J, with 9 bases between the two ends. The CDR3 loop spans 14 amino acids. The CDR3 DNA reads TGTGCCAGCAGCCAAGCTGGGGGGTATTCACCCCTCCACTTT. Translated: CASSQAGGYSPLHF.

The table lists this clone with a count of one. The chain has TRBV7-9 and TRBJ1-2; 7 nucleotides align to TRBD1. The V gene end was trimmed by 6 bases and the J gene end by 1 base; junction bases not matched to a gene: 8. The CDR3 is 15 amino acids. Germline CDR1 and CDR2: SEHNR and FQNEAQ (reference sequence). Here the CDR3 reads CASSYYTGDNYGYTF. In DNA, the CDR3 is TGTGCCAGCAGTTATTATACAGGGGATAACTATGGCTACACCTTC.

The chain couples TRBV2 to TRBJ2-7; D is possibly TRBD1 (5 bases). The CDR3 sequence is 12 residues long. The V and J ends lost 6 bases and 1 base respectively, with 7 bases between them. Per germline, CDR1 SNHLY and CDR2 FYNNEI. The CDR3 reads CASSRQSYEQYF. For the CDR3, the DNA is TGTGCCAGCAGCCGACAGTCCTACGAGCAGTACTTC.

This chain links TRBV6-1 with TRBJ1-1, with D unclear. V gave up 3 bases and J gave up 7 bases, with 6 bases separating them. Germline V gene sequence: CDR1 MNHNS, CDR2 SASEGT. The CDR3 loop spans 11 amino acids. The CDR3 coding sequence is TGTGCCAGCAGTGAGCGGGGTGAAGCTTTCTTT. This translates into CASSERGEAFF.

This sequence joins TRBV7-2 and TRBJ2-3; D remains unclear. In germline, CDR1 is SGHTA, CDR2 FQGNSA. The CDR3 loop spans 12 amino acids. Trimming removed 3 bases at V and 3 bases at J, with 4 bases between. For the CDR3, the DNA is TGTGCCAGCAGCTTCGGTACAGATACGCAGTATTTT. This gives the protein CASSFGTDTQYF.

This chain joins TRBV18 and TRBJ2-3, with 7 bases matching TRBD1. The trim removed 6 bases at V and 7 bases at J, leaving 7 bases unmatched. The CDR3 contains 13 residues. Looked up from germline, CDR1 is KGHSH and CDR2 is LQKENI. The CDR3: CASSPDRANTQYF. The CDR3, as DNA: TGTGCCAGCTCGCCCGACAGGGCAAATACGCAGTATTTT.

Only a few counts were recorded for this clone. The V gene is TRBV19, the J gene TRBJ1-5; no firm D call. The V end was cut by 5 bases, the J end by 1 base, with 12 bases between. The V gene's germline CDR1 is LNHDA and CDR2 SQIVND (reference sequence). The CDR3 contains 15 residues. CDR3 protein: CASSPGGMSNQPQHF. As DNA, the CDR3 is TGTGCCAGTAGTCCGGGAGGAATGAGCAATCAGCCCCAGCATTTT.

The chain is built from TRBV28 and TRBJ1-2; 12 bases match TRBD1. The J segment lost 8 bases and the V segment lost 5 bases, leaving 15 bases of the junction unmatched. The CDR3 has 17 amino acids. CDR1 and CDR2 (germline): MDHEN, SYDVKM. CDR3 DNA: TGTGCCAGCAGTCCGGACCCGGGACAGGGGGCTGGCGGAGGCTACACCTTC. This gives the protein CASSPDPGQGAGGGYTF.

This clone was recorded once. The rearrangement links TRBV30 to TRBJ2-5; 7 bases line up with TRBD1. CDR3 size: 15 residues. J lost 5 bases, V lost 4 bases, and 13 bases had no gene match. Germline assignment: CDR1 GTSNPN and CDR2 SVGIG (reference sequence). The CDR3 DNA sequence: TGTGCCTGGAACACAGGGGCTGGTTCGTCGGAGACCCAGTACTTC. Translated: CAWNTGAGSSETQYF.

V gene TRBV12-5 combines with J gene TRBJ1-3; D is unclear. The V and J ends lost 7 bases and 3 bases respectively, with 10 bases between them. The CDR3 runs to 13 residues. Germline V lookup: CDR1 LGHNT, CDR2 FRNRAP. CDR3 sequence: CASAFGGGNTIYF. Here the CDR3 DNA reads TGTGCTAGTGCCTTTGGAGGTGGAAACACCATATATTTT.

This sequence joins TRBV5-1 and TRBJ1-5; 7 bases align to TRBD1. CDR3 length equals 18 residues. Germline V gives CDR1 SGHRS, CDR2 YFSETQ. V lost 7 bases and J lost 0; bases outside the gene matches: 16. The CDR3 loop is CASGYTGVGQYSNQPQHF. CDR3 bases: TGCGCCAGCGGATACACAGGGGTCGGGCAATATAGCAATCAGCCCCAGCATTTT.